This note documents a single T cell receptor (beta chain) sequence. Its antigen is as yet unknown. This sample's RNA came from whole unsorted tissue. TCRbeta libraries were built with three rounds of nested PCR, modified from ARM-PCR. MiXCR, run by TCRdb on the multiplex PCR reads, gives a single entry per CDR3 protein. The table lists around 210,000 distinct CDR3 sequences, less than 80% of them singletons, with 20% to 25% in the top ten. The sample comes from a study of tumor and adjacent non-tumor tissue in lung cancer. Study outcomes and limitations: Compared with tumor, normal lung showed significantly lower TCR diversity. Tumor repertoires had a smaller top 100 clone share than normal lung.

The CDR3 extends over 12 amino acids. V lost 0 bases and J lost 7, with 7 bases in between. Looked up from germline, CDR1 is GTSNPN and CDR2 is SVGIG (reference sequence). The rearrangement links TRBV30 to TRBJ2-1, with D perhaps matching TRBD1 (6 bases). The sequenced sample was lung tumor tissue. This TCR was recovered from a man in his sixties with non-small cell lung cancer. In nucleotides, the CDR3 is TGTGCCTGGAGTGTGCAGGGGAATGAGCAGTTCTTC. It is translated as CAWSVQGNEQFF.